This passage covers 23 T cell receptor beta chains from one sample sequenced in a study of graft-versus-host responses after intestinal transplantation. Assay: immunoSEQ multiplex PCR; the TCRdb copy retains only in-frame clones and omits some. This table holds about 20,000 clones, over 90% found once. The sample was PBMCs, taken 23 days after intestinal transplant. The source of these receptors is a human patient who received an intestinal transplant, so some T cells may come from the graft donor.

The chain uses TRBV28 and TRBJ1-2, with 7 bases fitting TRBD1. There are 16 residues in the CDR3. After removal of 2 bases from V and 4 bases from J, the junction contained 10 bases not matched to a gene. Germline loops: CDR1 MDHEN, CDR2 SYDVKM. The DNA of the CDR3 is TGTGCCAGCAGTTTACCGACAGGGATCGGGTTCTATGGCTACACCTTC. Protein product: CASSLPTGIGFYGYTF.

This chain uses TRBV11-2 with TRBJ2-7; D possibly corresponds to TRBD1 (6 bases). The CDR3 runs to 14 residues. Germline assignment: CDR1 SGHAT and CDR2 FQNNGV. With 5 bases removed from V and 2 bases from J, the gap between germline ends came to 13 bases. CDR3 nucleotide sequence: TGTGCCAGCAGCCCCGACAGGTTGACCTACGAGCAGTACTTC. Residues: CASSPDRLTYEQYF.

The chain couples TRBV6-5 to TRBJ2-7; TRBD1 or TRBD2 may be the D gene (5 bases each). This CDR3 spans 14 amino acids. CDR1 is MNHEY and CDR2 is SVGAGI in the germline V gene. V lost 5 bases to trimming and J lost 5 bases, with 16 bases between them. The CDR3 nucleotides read TGTGCCAGCAGTACGGGACCTAGAGGGGACGAGCAGTACTTC. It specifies CASSTGPRGDEQYF.

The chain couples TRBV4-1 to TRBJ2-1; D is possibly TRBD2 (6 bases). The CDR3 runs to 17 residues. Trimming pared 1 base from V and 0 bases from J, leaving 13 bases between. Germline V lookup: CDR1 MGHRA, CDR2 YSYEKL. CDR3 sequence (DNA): TGCGCCAGCAGCCAAGGAACCGGGACTTTCTCCTACAATGAGCAGTTCTTC. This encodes CASSQGTGTFSYNEQFF.

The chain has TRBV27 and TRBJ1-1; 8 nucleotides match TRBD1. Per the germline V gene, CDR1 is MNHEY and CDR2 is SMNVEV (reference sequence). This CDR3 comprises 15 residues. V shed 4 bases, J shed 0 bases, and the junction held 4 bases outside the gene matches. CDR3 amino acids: CASSSRTGMNTEAFF. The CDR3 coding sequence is TGTGCCAGCAGTTCCCGGACAGGGATGAACACTGAAGCTTTCTTT.

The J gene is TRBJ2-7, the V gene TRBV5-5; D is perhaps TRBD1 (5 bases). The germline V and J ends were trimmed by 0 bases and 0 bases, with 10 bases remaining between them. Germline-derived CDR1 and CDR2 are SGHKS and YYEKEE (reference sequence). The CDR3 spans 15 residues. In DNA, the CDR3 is TGTGCCAGCAGCTTGGGACAGTGGGGCTCCTACGAGCAGTACTTC. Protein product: CASSLGQWGSYEQYF.

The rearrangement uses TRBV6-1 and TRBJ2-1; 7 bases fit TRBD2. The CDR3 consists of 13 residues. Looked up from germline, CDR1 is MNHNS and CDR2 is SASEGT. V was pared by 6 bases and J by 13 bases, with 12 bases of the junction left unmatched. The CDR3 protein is CASSEGLAVPQFF. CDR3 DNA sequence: TGTGCCAGCAGCGAGGGGCTAGCGGTACCTCAGTTCTTC.

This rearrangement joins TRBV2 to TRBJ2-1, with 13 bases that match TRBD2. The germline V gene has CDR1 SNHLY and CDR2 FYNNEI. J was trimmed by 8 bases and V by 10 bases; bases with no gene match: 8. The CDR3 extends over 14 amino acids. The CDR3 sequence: CATLLAGGKDEQFF. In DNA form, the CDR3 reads TGTGCCACCCTACTAGCGGGAGGGAAGGATGAGCAGTTCTTC.

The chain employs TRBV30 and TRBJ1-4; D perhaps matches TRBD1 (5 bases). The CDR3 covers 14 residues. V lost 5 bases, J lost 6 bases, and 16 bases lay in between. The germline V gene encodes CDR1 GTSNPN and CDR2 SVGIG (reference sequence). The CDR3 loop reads CAWALGGTDEKLFF. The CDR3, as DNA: TGTGCCTGGGCGCTTGGGGGAACGGATGAAAAACTGTTTTTT.

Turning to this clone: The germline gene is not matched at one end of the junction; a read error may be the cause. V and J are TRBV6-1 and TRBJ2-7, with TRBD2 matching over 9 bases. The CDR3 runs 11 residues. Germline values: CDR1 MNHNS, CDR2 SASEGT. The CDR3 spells CASSGSAGGNF. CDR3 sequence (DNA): TGTGCCAGCAGTGGATCCGCGGGGGGGAACTTC.

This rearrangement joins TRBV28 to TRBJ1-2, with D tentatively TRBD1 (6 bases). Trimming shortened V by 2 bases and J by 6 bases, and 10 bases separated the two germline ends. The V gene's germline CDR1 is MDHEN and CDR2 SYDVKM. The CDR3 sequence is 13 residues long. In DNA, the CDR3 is TGTGCCAGCAGTTTAGAACAGGGTAATGGCTACACCTTC. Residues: CASSLEQGNGYTF.

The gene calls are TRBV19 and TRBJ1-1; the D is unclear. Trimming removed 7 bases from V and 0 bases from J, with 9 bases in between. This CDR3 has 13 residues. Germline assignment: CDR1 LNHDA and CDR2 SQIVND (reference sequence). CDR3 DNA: TGTGCCAGTAATCTAGGCTTGAACACTGAAGCTTTCTTT. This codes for CASNLGLNTEAFF.

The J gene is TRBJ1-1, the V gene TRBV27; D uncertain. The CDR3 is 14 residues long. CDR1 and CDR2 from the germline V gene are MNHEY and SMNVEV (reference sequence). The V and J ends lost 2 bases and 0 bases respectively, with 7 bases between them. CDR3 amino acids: CASSLGGLNTEAFF. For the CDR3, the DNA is TGTGCCAGCAGTTTAGGCGGACTGAACACTGAAGCTTTCTTT.

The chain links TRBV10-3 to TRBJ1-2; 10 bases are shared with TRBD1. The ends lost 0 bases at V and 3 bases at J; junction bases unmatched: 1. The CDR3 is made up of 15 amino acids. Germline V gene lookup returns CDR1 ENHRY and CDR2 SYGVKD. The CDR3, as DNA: TGTGCCATCAGTGAGTCGACAGGGGGCGACTATGGCTACACCTTC. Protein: CAISESTGGDYGYTF.

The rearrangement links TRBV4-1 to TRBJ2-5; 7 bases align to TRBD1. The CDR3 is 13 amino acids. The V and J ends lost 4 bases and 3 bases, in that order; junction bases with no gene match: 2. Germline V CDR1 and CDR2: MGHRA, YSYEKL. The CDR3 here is CASSPGTEETQYF. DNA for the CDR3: TGCGCCAGCAGCCCCGGGACAGAAGAGACCCAGTACTTC.

In nucleotides, the CDR3 is TGCGCCAGCAGCCAGGGCCCGAGCTCCTACAATGAGCAGTTCTTC. Translating it yields CASSQGPSSYNEQFF. The V call is TRBV4-1, the J call TRBJ2-1; D call uncertain. The CDR3 extends over 15 amino acids. Trimming shortened V by 3 bases and J by 0 bases, and 9 bases separated the two germline ends. CDR1 and CDR2 from the germline V gene are MGHRA and YSYEKL.

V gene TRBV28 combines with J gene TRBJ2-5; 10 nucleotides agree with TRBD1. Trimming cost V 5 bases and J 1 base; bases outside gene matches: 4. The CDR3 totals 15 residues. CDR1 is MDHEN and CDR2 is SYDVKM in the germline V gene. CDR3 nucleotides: TGTGCCAGCAGTCTAAGGACAGGGGGCCAAGAGACCCAGTACTTC. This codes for CASSLRTGGQETQYF.

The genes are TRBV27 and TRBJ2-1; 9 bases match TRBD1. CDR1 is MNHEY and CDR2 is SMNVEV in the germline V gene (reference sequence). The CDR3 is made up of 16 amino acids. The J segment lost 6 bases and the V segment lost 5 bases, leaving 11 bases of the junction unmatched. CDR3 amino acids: CASSLTGGLGGNEQFF. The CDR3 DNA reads TGTGCCAGCAGTCTGACAGGGGGACTTGGGGGCAATGAGCAGTTCTTC.

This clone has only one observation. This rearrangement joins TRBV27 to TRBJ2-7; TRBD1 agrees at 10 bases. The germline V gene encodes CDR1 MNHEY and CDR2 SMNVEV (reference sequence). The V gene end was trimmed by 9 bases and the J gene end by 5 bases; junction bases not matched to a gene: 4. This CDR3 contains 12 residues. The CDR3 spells CASRDRGNEQYF. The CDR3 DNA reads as TGTGCCAGTAGGGACAGGGGAAACGAGCAGTACTTC.

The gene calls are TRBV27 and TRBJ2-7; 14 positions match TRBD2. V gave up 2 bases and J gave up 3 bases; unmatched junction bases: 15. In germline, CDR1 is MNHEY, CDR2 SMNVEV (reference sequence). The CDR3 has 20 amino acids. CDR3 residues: CASSLSQGLAGEGYFYEQYF. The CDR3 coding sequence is TGTGCCAGCAGTTTAAGTCAGGGACTAGCGGGAGAGGGGTATTTCTACGAGCAGTACTTC.

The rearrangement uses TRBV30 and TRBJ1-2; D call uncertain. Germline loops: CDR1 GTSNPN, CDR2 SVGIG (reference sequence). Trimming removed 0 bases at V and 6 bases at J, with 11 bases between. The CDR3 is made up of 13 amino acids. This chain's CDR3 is CAWSVGQIDGYTF. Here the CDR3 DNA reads TGTGCCTGGAGTGTAGGCCAGATCGATGGCTACACCTTC.

CDR3 residues: CASSLSMGQDRYEQYF. CDR3 coding DNA: TGTGCCAGCAGTTTAAGTATGGGACAGGATCGATACGAGCAGTACTTC. J is TRBJ2-7 and V is TRBV28; 8 bases agree with TRBD1. The CDR3 totals 16 residues. In germline, CDR1 is MDHEN, CDR2 SYDVKM. V was pared by 2 bases and J by 4 bases, with 10 bases of the junction left unmatched.

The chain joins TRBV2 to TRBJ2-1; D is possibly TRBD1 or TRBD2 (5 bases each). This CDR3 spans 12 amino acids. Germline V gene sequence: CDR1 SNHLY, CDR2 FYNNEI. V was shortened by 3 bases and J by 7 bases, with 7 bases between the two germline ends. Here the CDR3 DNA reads TGTGCCAGCAGTGACTGGGGGAATGAGCAGTTCTTC. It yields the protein CASSDWGNEQFF.